These 27 T cell receptor beta chains originate from one sample sequenced in a study of beta chain features in type 1 diabetes. Isolated RNA was reverse transcribed in full, so expressed TCRB transcripts were sequenced. Clones were sequenced by immunoSEQ multiplex PCR, and TCRdb holds only the in-frame ones, with some missing. The table records 300,000 to 400,000 clones, 10% to 15% of them present only once. The sequencing input was naive CD4+ T cells from blood. These receptors all come from a man between 18 and 35 years old in good health.

In its sample, this clone was seen a few times. The rearrangement joins TRBV5-1 to TRBJ2-7; 10 bases agree with TRBD1. J was trimmed by 3 bases and V by 4 bases; bases with no gene match: 7. CDR1 SGHRS and CDR2 YFSETQ come from the germline V gene. The CDR3 runs to 15 residues. CDR3 sequence: CASSGGTGENYEQYF. CDR3 coding DNA: TGCGCCAGCAGCGGCGGGACAGGGGAGAACTACGAGCAGTACTTC.

The CDR3 DNA is TGTGCCACCAGCAGAGATGTAGTGAGGGGAGGCTACGAGCAGTACTTC. This gives the protein CATSRDVVRGGYEQYF. The chain combines TRBV15 with TRBJ2-7, with a weak D call TRBD2 (6 bases). Trimming shortened V by 0 bases and J by 3 bases, and 15 bases separated the two germline ends. From germline, CDR1 is LNHNV and CDR2 YYDKDF (reference sequence). This CDR3 is 16 amino acids long.

V is TRBV29-1 and J is TRBJ2-5, with 8 bases that match TRBD2. The CDR3 sequence is 14 residues long. V lost 4 bases, J lost 3 bases, and 7 bases stayed unmatched. The germline gives CDR1 SQVTM, CDR2 ANQGSEA. CDR3 nucleotides: TGCAGCGTTGCAGGTAGCGGGACAAAAGAGACCCAGTACTTC. Amino acids: CSVAGSGTKETQYF.

V gene TRBV29-1 combines with J gene TRBJ1-1; D gene uncertain. Trimming shortened V by 4 bases and J by 0 bases, and 9 bases separated the two germline ends. The CDR3 sequence is 13 residues long. Germline V gene sequence: CDR1 SQVTM, CDR2 ANQGSEA. CDR3 in DNA: TGCAGCGTTGGCGGCGCCATGAACACTGAAGCTTTCTTT. Translation: CSVGGAMNTEAFF.

This sequence joins TRBV11-2 and TRBJ2-3; TRBD2 might be the D (7 bases). This CDR3 spans 16 amino acids. Looked up from germline, CDR1 is SGHAT and CDR2 is FQNNGV. Trimming pared 3 bases from V and 2 bases from J, leaving 15 bases between. This chain's CDR3 is CASSFRAGAHTDTQYF. As DNA, the CDR3 is TGTGCCAGCAGCTTTCGCGCGGGGGCCCACACAGATACGCAGTATTTT.

This clone was detected only a few times. This chain connects TRBV6-4 to TRBJ2-2; 9 bases match TRBD1. Germline values: CDR1 MRHNA, CDR2 SNTAGT. The CDR3 has 15 amino acids. After removal of 6 bases from V and 7 bases from J, the junction contained 9 bases not matched to a gene. The CDR3 loop is CASSQTGGVSGELFF. For the CDR3, the DNA is TGTGCCAGCAGCCAAACAGGGGGCGTCAGCGGGGAGCTGTTTTTT.

This chain joins TRBV7-3 and TRBJ2-3; D uncertain. The CDR3 totals 12 residues. In germline, CDR1 is SGHTA, CDR2 FQGTGA. Trimming stripped 5 bases from V and 8 bases from J, with 11 bases between. CDR3 in DNA: TGTGCCAGCAGCGACCAAGGAGTTACGCAGTATTTT. Translating it yields CASSDQGVTQYF.

This chain uses TRBV7-2 with TRBJ2-3, with 9 bases aligning to TRBD2. CDR1 is SGHTA and CDR2 is FQGNSA in the germline V gene. The CDR3 covers 15 residues. V was clipped by 5 bases and J by 2 bases; unmatched bases: 5. The DNA for the CDR3 is TGTGCCAGCAGCGTGACTAGCGGAGCCACAGATACGCAGTATTTT. Its translation: CASSVTSGATDTQYF.

The CDR3 protein is CASSYSEGDNYGYTF. CDR3 in DNA: TGTGCCAGCAGTTACTCAGAAGGAGATAACTATGGCTACACCTTC. The rearrangement uses TRBV6-5 and TRBJ1-2; D not resolved. This CDR3 has 15 residues. Germline V gene sequence: CDR1 MNHEY, CDR2 SVGAGI. With 0 bases removed from V and 1 base from J, the gap between germline ends came to 9 bases.

Only a few counts were recorded for this clone. This rearrangement joins TRBV10-3 to TRBJ1-2; no reliable D call. CDR3 length: 13 amino acids. In germline, CDR1 is ENHRY, CDR2 SYGVKD. V was cut by 1 base and J by 7 bases, with 10 bases left in between. The CDR3 is CAISEWQVVGYTF. The DNA for the CDR3 is TGTGCCATCAGTGAGTGGCAGGTAGTTGGCTACACCTTC.

The CDR3 bases are TGTGCCAGCAGCGTTCAGGGCGTCGGTAATTCACCCCTCCACTTT. Translation gives CASSVQGVGNSPLHF. The chain has TRBV9 and TRBJ1-6, with D perhaps TRBD1 (5 bases). This CDR3 is built from 15 residues. Trimming took off 2 bases at V and 6 bases at J, with 12 bases between the two ends. The germline CDR1 and CDR2 sequences are SGDLS and YYNGEE.

This sequence joins TRBV30 and TRBJ1-2, with 7 bases matching TRBD1. This CDR3 is built from 15 residues. J lost 3 bases, V lost 4 bases, and 11 bases had no gene match. Germline CDR1 reads GTSNPN; CDR2 reads SVGIG (reference sequence). The CDR3, as DNA: TGTGCCTGGACGGCTTCGACAGGGTTGTACTATGGCTACACCTTC. Translating it yields CAWTASTGLYYGYTF.

The chain couples TRBV6-6 to TRBJ2-7; weak D call: TRBD1 (6 bases). The V and J ends lost 6 bases and 2 bases respectively, with 17 bases between them. In germline, CDR1 is MNHNY, CDR2 SVGAGI (reference sequence). The CDR3 spans 15 residues. The CDR3 coding sequence is TGTGCCAGCAGAAAAAACAGGGAATCCCCCTACGAGCAGTACTTC. This translates into CASRKNRESPYEQYF.

There are a few counts of this clone. V is TRBV30 and J is TRBJ1-2; D gene ambiguous. The CDR3 totals 15 residues. From germline, CDR1 is GTSNPN and CDR2 SVGIG (reference sequence). Deletions cut 2 bases from V and 0 bases from J, with 13 bases between. The CDR3 DNA reads as TGTGCCTGGAGTCCAGACCGGGGATCTAACTATGGCTACACCTTC. Protein: CAWSPDRGSNYGYTF.

The rearrangement uses TRBV27 and TRBJ2-3; D is unresolved. The length of the CDR3 is 13 residues. Per the germline V gene, CDR1 is MNHEY and CDR2 is SMNVEV (reference sequence). The germline V and J ends were trimmed by 5 bases and 0 bases, with 6 bases remaining between them. CDR3 nucleotides: TGTGCCAGCAGTCCCCCTAGCACAGATACGCAGTATTTT. Amino acid sequence: CASSPPSTDTQYF.

A few counts support this clone. The V gene is TRBV7-3, the J gene TRBJ2-3; D unresolved. Germline loops: CDR1 SGHTA, CDR2 FQGTGA. CDR3 length: 15 residues. Trimming took 6 bases from V and 0 from J, leaving 13 bases between them. The CDR3: CASSETRASTDTQYF. Here the CDR3 DNA reads TGTGCCAGCAGTGAGACACGTGCTAGCACAGATACGCAGTATTTT.

In its sample, this clone was seen a few times. The chain has TRBV5-1 and TRBJ2-3; TRBD2 matches 9 bases. After removal of 0 bases from V and 5 bases from J, the junction contained 4 bases not matched to a gene. The length of the CDR3 is 15 residues. Per the germline V gene, CDR1 is SGHRS and CDR2 is YFSETQ. CDR3 DNA sequence: TGCGCCAGCAGCTTGGGACTAGCGGTCCGAGATACGCAGTATTTT. As protein: CASSLGLAVRDTQYF.

The chain has TRBV4-2 and TRBJ2-5, with TRBD2 matching over 10 bases. This CDR3 comprises 16 residues. J lost 4 bases, V lost 0 bases, and 5 bases had no gene match. The germline V gene has CDR1 LGHNA and CDR2 YNFKEQ. This CDR3 reads CASSQESGGAGETQYF. The DNA for the CDR3 is TGTGCCAGCAGCCAAGAGAGCGGGGGGGCCGGAGAGACCCAGTACTTC.

This clone was seen more than once but under ten times. The chain recombines TRBV7-2 with TRBJ1-4, with 7 bases identical to TRBD1. This CDR3 region has 14 residues. With V trimmed by 5 bases and J by 8 bases, 8 bases remained unmatched. Per germline, CDR1 SGHTA and CDR2 FQGNSA. Here the CDR3 DNA reads TGTGCCAGCAGCCCCGACAGGGTCCGGGAAAAACTGTTTTTT. Translation: CASSPDRVREKLFF. Together with reference TRBV7-2 and TRBJ1-4, the CDR3 gives the full variable domain: GAGVSQSPSNKVTEKGKDVELRCDPISGHTALYWYRQSLGQGLEFLIYFQGNSAPDKSGLPSDRFSAERTGGSVSTLTIQRTQQEDSAVYLCASSPDRVREKLFFGSGTQLSVL.

In this sample, this clone turned up a few times. The chain couples TRBV11-3 to TRBJ2-1, with D possibly being TRBD2 (6 bases). Germline CDR1 is SGHNT and CDR2 is YENEEA. The CDR3 spans 13 residues. V was cut by 5 bases and J by 3 bases, with 8 bases left in between. CDR3 DNA: TGTGCCAGCAGCCCGACTAGCTACAATGAGCAGTTCTTC. Its protein product is CASSPTSYNEQFF.

The rearrangement uses TRBV28 and TRBJ2-1; tentative D call: TRBD2 (6 bases). This CDR3 region has 12 residues. The germline V and J ends were trimmed by 4 bases and 9 bases, with 10 bases remaining between them. Germline V gene data show CDR1 as MDHEN and CDR2 as SYDVKM. The CDR3 reads CASSSGGGEQFF. The CDR3 DNA reads as TGTGCCAGCAGTTCCGGGGGAGGTGAGCAGTTCTTC. The full variable domain, its missing parts supplied by reference TRBV28 and TRBJ2-1, is DVKVTQSSRYLVKRTGEKVFLECVQDMDHENMFWYRQDPGLGLRLIYFSYDVKMKEKGDIPEGYSVSREKKERFSLILESASTNQTSMYLCASSSGGGEQFFGPGTRLTVL.

This clone was counted between two and nine times. V is TRBV7-2 and J is TRBJ2-5; the D gene is possibly TRBD2 (6 bases). Trimming stripped 5 bases from V and 1 base from J, with 11 bases between. Per the germline V gene, CDR1 is SGHTA and CDR2 is FQGNSA. This CDR3 spans 14 amino acids. CDR3 amino acids: CASSPWGGQETQYF. The CDR3 region has the DNA TGTGCCAGCAGCCCCTGGGGAGGCCAAGAGACCCAGTACTTC.

CDR3 coding DNA: TGTGCCAGCAGCTTGTTAGCAATTAGGAGTGAAGCTTTCTTT. Its translation: CASSLLAIRSEAFF. The chain employs TRBV5-6 and TRBJ1-1; D unclear. Looked up from germline, CDR1 is SGHDT and CDR2 is YYEEEE. This CDR3 has 14 amino acids. Trimming stripped 1 base from V and 7 bases from J, with 14 bases between.

This clone was picked up a small number of times. The rearrangement uses TRBV5-1 and TRBJ2-6; D remains unclear. This CDR3 has 14 amino acids. Trimming took 7 bases from V and 4 from J, leaving 12 bases between them. Germline values: CDR1 SGHRS, CDR2 YFSETQ. This CDR3 is CASRLIAGANVLTF. In nucleotides, the CDR3 is TGCGCCAGCCGCCTAATTGCAGGGGCCAACGTCCTGACTTTC.

This clone came up a few times. The CDR3 DNA sequence: TGTGCCACCAGCAGACAGGGGGGAGCTCGGGGCTACACCTTC. Translating it yields CATSRQGGARGYTF. The J gene is TRBJ1-2, the V gene TRBV15, with TRBD1 identical over 7 bases. CDR1 and CDR2 (germline): LNHNV, YYDKDF (reference sequence). J lost 8 bases, V lost 2 bases, and 8 bases had no gene match. There are 14 residues in the CDR3.

This clone has just a few counts. The chain links TRBV5-1 to TRBJ2-7; 7 bases are a match to TRBD1. The V gene's germline CDR1 is SGHRS and CDR2 YFSETQ. The CDR3 length is 15 residues. J lost 4 bases, V lost 0 bases, and 7 bases had no gene match. CDR3 in DNA: TGCGCCAGCAGCTTGGCTCCGGGACAGCAGTACGAGCAGTACTTC. Residues: CASSLAPGQQYEQYF.

This clone was seen only a few times. The CDR3 region has the DNA TGTGCCAGCTCACCACCCCCCGTCGGAAACACCATATATTTT. Translating it yields CASSPPPVGNTIYF. This rearrangement joins TRBV18 to TRBJ1-3; D remains ambiguous. This CDR3 has 14 residues. Germline lookup yields CDR1 KGHSH and CDR2 LQKENI. Trimming pared 0 bases from V and 4 bases from J, leaving 7 bases between.